The 13 T cell receptor beta chains given below trace back to one sample, sequenced in a study of blood T cell repertoires in COVID-19. Libraries were prepared by immunoSEQ multiplex PCR; TCRdb keeps only in-frame clonotypes and omits some of them. The sample contains approximately 300,000 clones, roughly 86% of which appear only once. Source material: PBMCs or T cells enriched from blood (not recorded which). Source of these receptors: a woman younger than 45 who had recovered from COVID-19.

The chain combines TRBV28 with TRBJ1-5; D perhaps matches TRBD1 (6 bases). The CDR3 loop spans 18 amino acids. Germline assignment: CDR1 MDHEN and CDR2 SYDVKM. Trimming stripped 5 bases from V and 0 bases from J, with 20 bases between. The CDR3 is CASSGLRTARVSNQPQHF. CDR3 bases: TGTGCCAGCAGTGGCTTGAGGACAGCAAGAGTTAGCAATCAGCCCCAGCATTTT. The variable domain in full, with the rest retrieved from reference TRBV28 and TRBJ1-5, is DVKVTQSSRYLVKRTGEKVFLECVQDMDHENMFWYRQDPGLGLRLIYFSYDVKMKEKGDIPEGYSVSREKKERFSLILESASTNQTSMYLCASSGLRTARVSNQPQHFGDGTRLSIL.

The gene calls are TRBV7-6 and TRBJ1-1; 7 bases line up with TRBD1. The CDR3 totals 15 residues. V dropped 5 bases and J dropped 0; count of bases not matched to a gene: 6. Germline V CDR1 and CDR2: SGHVS, FNYEAQ. The CDR3 nucleotides read TGTGCCAGCAGCGCTCGACAGGGAATGAACACTGAAGCTTTCTTT. It encodes CASSARQGMNTEAFF.

In DNA, the CDR3 is TGTGCCAGCAGCCCGAGGACTATCTACGAGCAGTACTTC. Translating it yields CASSPRTIYEQYF. The V call is TRBV7-8, the J call TRBJ2-7, with TRBD2 as a possible D gene (6 bases). The CDR3 is 13 amino acids. Germline V gene lookup returns CDR1 SGHVS and CDR2 FQNEAQ. V was cut by 5 bases and J by 3 bases, with 11 bases left in between.

V is TRBV27 and J is TRBJ1-6; D call uncertain. The germline CDR1 and CDR2 sequences are MNHEY and SMNVEV (reference sequence). The CDR3 covers 13 residues. Trimming took 6 bases from V and 3 from J, leaving 6 bases between them. This CDR3 reads CASRIDYNSPLHF. The CDR3 region has the DNA TGTGCCAGCAGGATAGACTATAATTCACCCCTCCACTTT.

The chain employs TRBV11-2 and TRBJ2-7; D is perhaps TRBD1 (5 bases). There are 13 residues in the CDR3. Germline V gene lookup returns CDR1 SGHAT and CDR2 FQNNGV. V was trimmed by 6 bases and J by 6 bases, leaving 15 bases between them. The CDR3 loop is CASRTQGAPEQYF. The CDR3 coding sequence is TGTGCCAGCAGGACGCAAGGGGCTCCCGAGCAGTACTTC. The variable domain in full, completed from reference TRBV11-2 and TRBJ2-7, reads EAGVAQSPRYKIIEKRQSVAFWCNPISGHATLYWYQQILGQGPKLLIQFQNNGVVDDSQLPKDRFSAERLKGVDSTLKIQPAKLEDSAVYLCASRTQGAPEQYFGPGTRLTVT.

Note on this clone: The junction departs from germline at one end; a sequencing error may be responsible. V usage is TRBV5-1 and J usage is TRBJ2-1; D gene ambiguous. The length of the CDR3 is 15 residues. The germline CDR1 and CDR2 sequences are SGHRS and YFSETQ. The CDR3 nucleotides are TGCGCCAGCAGCCGAAGTAGTTTCTCCCACAATGAGCAGTTCTTC. It specifies CASSRSSFSHNEQFF. The entire variable domain, with the rest obtained from reference TRBV5-1 and TRBJ2-1, is as follows: KAGVTQTPRYLIKTRGQQVTLSCSPISGHRSVSWYQQTPGQGLQFLFEYFSETQRNKGNFPGRFSGRQFSNSRSEMNVSTLELGDSALYLCASSRSSFSHNEQFFGPGTRLTVL.

This CDR3 reads CSVEPAPRTGRRTEAFF. DNA of the CDR3: TGCAGCGTTGAACCCGCCCCACGAACAGGGCGACGCACTGAAGCTTTCTTT. The V gene is TRBV29-1, the J gene TRBJ1-1; the D gene is possibly TRBD1 (6 bases). Germline loops: CDR1 SQVTM, CDR2 ANQGSEA. V lost 2 bases, J lost 4 bases, and 23 bases lay in between. The CDR3 has 17 residues.

The chain employs TRBV7-9 and TRBJ2-5, with 10 bases that match TRBD1. CDR3 length equals 15 residues. Trimming cost V 7 bases and J 3 bases; bases outside gene matches: 8. The V gene's germline CDR1 is SEHNR and CDR2 FQNEAQ (reference sequence). The CDR3 region is CASTRDRGFEETQYF. The DNA of the CDR3 is TGTGCCAGCACCAGGGACAGGGGTTTTGAAGAGACCCAGTACTTC.

The J gene is TRBJ2-3, the V gene TRBV3-1 (or the pseudogene TRBV3-2), with a tentative D call TRBD2 (5 bases). The CDR3 has 15 residues. V was shortened by 4 bases and J by 1 base, with 12 bases between the two germline ends. Germline CDR1 is LGHDT and CDR2 is YNNKEL (reference sequence). The CDR3 DNA follows: TGTGCCAGCAGCCCGTGGGAGACGGGCACAGATACGCAGTATTTT. Amino acid sequence: CASSPWETGTDTQYF.

This sequence joins TRBV19 and TRBJ2-1; a possible D gene is TRBD2 (5 bases). Per the germline V gene, CDR1 is LNHDA and CDR2 is SQIVND (reference sequence). This CDR3 is built from 12 residues. Trimming took 5 bases from V and 8 from J, leaving 10 bases between them. The CDR3, as DNA: TGTGCCAGTAGTTACTTTAGCGATGAGCAGTTCTTC. This encodes CASSYFSDEQFF.

This chain connects TRBV7-2 to TRBJ1-1; 7 bases map to TRBD1. CDR3 length: 14 amino acids. Germline V CDR1 and CDR2: SGHTA, FQGNSA. V was pared by 0 bases and J by 5 bases, with 3 bases of the junction left unmatched. CDR3: CASSLAPGQTEAFF. CDR3 nucleotide sequence: TGTGCCAGCAGCTTAGCGCCGGGACAGACTGAAGCTTTCTTT. Complete variable domain (other parts from reference TRBV7-2 and TRBJ1-1): GAGVSQSPSNKVTEKGKDVELRCDPISGHTALYWYRQSLGQGLEFLIYFQGNSAPDKSGLPSDRFSAERTGGSVSTLTIQRTQQEDSAVYLCASSLAPGQTEAFFGQGTRLTVV.

The chain carries TRBV9 and TRBJ2-5; perhaps TRBD2 as D (5 bases). Germline CDR1 SGDLS, CDR2 YYNGEE. V lost 4 bases, J lost 5 bases, and 15 bases lay in between. This CDR3 has 14 residues. DNA for the CDR3: TGTGCCAGCAGCCCAGGCGCTAGCTGGGAGACCCAGTACTTC. The encoded protein is CASSPGASWETQYF.

This chain links TRBV12-3 or TRBV12-4 with TRBJ1-2; TRBD1 aligns across 10 bases. The CDR3 is 12 amino acids. V was clipped by 7 bases and J by 8 bases; unmatched bases: 4. CDR3 protein: CASTRDRGGYTF. CDR3 nucleotide sequence: TGTGCCAGCACCCGGGACAGGGGAGGCTACACCTTC.